Detailed here is one T cell receptor (beta chain). Its antigen remains unknown. The CDR3 is 17 amino acids. The V segment lost 4 bases and the J segment 1 base; nucleotides outside the gene matches: 11. The data stem from a study of yellow fever vaccine responses in identical twins. Study-wide results and caveats: Twins reportedly showed a vaccine T cell response that seemed partly convergent and partly personalized.

TCRdb reprocessed the RT-PCR reads via MiXCR and lists one record per CDR3 protein. The top ten hold about 5.4% of the sample, which has roughly 2,200 distinct CDR3 sequences, about 9.3% seen once. The rearrangement uses TRBV23-1 and TRBJ2-5; 8 bases map to TRBD2. TRBV23-1 qualifies as an ORF whose function is uncertain. The material sequenced was T cells from blood (PBMCs), unsorted or a sorted subset (not recorded which), taken roughly 2 years after vaccination. The receptor comes from a woman between 18 and 29 years old who received the yellow fever vaccine. The CDR3 DNA reads as TGCGCCAGCAGTCGTCAAGCGGGAGATGGGCCCCAAGAGACCCAGTACTTC. Translation gives CASSRQAGDGPQETQYF.